The clone carrying this TCR beta chain was observed a few times. No antigen is known for it. During its preparation, the TCRbeta library received unique molecular identifiers. In TCRdb, the PCR reads were re-called with MiXCR into one record per CDR3 protein. The data show over 200,000 distinct CDR3 sequences, approximately 15% seen once. The data originate from a study of T-cell reconstitution after alpha-beta-depleted transplantation in children. Study findings and constraints: When one year had passed after transplant, most T-cell counts and diversity came from newly produced T cells. TCRbeta diversity was high at day 60 in some patients (a result of surviving recipient T cells and thymic progenitors). At around two months after transplant, the alpha-beta T cells were reportedly derived from several hundred expanded clones that came from non-depleted graft cells.

The CDR3 consists of 12 residues. Germline loops: CDR1 KGHDR, CDR2 SFDVKD. Trimming took 0 bases from V and 4 from J, leaving 3 bases between them. This receptor was obtained from a male patient between 2 and 9 years old who had a stem cell transplant for acute lymphoblastic leukemia, so the T cells may come from the graft donor. The chain joins TRBV24-1 to TRBJ2-7; D gene unclear. This material consisted of PBMCs, mostly from graft donor cells, taken 360 days after TCRalphabeta/CD19-depleted stem cell transplant. CDR3 amino acids: CATSDLGYEQYF. In nucleotides, the CDR3 is TGTGCCACCAGTGATTTGGGGTACGAGCAGTACTTC.